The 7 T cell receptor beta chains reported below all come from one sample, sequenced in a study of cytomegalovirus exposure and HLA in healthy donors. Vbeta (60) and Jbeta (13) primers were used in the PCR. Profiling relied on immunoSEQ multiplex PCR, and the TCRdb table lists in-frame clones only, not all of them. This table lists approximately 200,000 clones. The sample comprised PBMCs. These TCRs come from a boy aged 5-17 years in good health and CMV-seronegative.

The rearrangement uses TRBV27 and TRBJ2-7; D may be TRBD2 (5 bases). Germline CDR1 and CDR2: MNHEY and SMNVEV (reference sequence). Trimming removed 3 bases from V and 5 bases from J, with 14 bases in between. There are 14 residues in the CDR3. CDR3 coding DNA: TGTGCCAGCAGTTTCGGGGTGGGTACGGACGAGCAGTACTTC. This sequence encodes CASSFGVGTDEQYF.

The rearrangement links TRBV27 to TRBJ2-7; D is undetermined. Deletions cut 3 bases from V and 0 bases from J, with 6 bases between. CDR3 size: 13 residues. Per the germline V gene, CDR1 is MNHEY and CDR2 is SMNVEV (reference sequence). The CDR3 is CASSFFGSYEQYF. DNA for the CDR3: TGTGCCAGCAGTTTTTTCGGCTCCTACGAGCAGTACTTC.

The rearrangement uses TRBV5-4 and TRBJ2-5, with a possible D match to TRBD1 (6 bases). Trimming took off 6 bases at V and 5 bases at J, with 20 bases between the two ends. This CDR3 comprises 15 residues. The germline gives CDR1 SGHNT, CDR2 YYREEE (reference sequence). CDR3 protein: CASTTTGTTGETQYF. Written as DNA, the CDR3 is TGTGCCAGCACCACCACCGGGACAACGGGGGAGACCCAGTACTTC.

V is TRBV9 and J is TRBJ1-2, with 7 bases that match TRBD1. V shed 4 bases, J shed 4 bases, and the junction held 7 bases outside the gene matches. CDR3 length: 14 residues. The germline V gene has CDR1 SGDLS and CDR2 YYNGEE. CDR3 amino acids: CASSTPGQPYGYTF. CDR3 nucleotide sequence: TGTGCCAGCAGCACCCCGGGACAGCCCTATGGCTACACCTTC.

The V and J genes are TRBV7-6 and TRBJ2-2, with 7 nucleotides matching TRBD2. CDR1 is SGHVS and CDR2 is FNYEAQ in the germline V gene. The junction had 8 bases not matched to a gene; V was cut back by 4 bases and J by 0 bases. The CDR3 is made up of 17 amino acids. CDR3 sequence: CASSSFPRGANTGELFF. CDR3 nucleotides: TGTGCCAGCAGCTCCTTTCCCCGGGGGGCGAACACCGGGGAGCTGTTTTTT. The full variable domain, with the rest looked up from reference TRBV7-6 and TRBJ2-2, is GAGVSQSPRYKVTKRGQDVALRCDPISGHVSLYWYRQALGQGPEFLTYFNYEAQQDKSGLPNDRFSAERPEGSISTLTIQRTEQRDSAMYRCASSSFPRGANTGELFFGEGSRLTVL.

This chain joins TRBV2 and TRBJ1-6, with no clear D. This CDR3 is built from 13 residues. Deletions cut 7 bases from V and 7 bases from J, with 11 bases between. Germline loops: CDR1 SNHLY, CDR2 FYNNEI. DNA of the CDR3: TGTGCCAGCAATATAGAGGAGAATTCACCCCTCCACTTT. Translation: CASNIEENSPLHF. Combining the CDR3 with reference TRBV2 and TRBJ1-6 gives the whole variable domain EPEVTQTPSHQVTQMGQEVILRCVPISNHLYFYWYRQILGQKVEFLVSFYNNEISEKSEIFDDQFSVERPDGSNFTLKIRSTKLEDSAMYFCASNIEENSPLHFGNGTRLTVT.

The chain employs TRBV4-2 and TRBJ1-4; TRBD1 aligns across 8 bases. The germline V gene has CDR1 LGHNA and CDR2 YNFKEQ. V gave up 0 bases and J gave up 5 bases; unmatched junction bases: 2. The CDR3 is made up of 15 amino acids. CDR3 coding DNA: TGTGCCAGCAGCCAAGACAGGGGGCAAAATGAAAAACTGTTTTTT. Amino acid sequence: CASSQDRGQNEKLFF.